This T cell receptor (beta chain) was recovered during a study of blood T cell repertoires in COVID-19 (TCRdb year 2020). With regard to the full study: The collaborator samples originated in the United States, Italy and Spain and spanned the acute and convalescent phases of COVID-19. The prospective study material was composed of cDNA or gDNA derived from T cells, B-cell-depleted T cells, or PBMCs. The dataset comprised deeply sampled blood TCRbeta repertoires from subjects exposed to, actively infected with, or recovered from COVID-19. The repertoires were released in a freely available public database meant as a resource for research on the immune response to SARS-CoV-2. Samples were obtained from the ongoing ImmuneRACE study (first 160 participants) and from some 1,300 subjects provided by 6 global collaborators. Sample metadata almost always included a de-identified subject ID, COVID-19 status, age in years and sex. Where available, HLA class I and class II types were obtained from metadata supplied by the sample provider rather than from assay-based typing. Overall study results and their limits: The amount of clinical and demographic metadata varied by source and participant and was provided uncurated.

As regards this clone: Its antigen is still unknown. Base qualities are not recorded, but no much larger clone differs from it by a single base.

TCRbeta CDR3 regions were amplified from genomic DNA using the immunoSEQ Assay, a bias-controlled multiplex PCR. In the paper's pipeline: The number of nucleated cells in each sample was estimated from the amplification of reference gene primers within the assay. To quantify the absolute abundance of each unique TCRbeta CDR3 rearrangement, sequence reads were collapsed and filtered. For each sample, productive Simpson clonality was calculated by taking the square root of Simpson's diversity index across productive rearrangements. TCRdb retrieved this table from immuneACCESS and kept in-frame rearrangements only. Not all clones are present; in checked studies, unresolved V genes account for under half, and no reason is known for the remainder. That table supplies the V and J calls and clone size; D and trimming were determined from the DNA. Recorded for this sample are fewer than 250,000 clones; about four fifths of them occurred a single time. 3% to 4.5% of the sample is in the top ten clones.

Cut back by 5 bases and 9 bases, the V and J ends lie 11 bases apart. The germline V gene supplies CDR1 MNHEY and CDR2 SVGAGI. Spanning cysteine to phenylalanine, the CDR3 consists of 13 amino acids. The read is trimmed to its CDR3 DNA, 39 bases read in frame from base 1. Enrolling through a virtual design, the prospective study's participants ranged in age from about 18 to 100 years and lived across approximately 25 United States geographic areas. Cohort assignment in the prospective study relied on participant-reported clinical history from a screening survey and a study questionnaire. Exposed participants had been in contact with someone with a PCR-confirmed or clinician-diagnosed COVID-19 case within 2 weeks of study entry. In the prospective study, whole blood, serum and a nasopharyngeal or oropharyngeal swab were collected from each participant by mobile phlebotomists. Over a 2-month period, participants in the prospective study had the option of providing additional blood draws and questionnaires. Before DNA extraction, blood samples from the prospective study were shipped at room temperature or frozen.

Sequenced sample: PBMCs or T cells enriched from blood (not recorded which). Recombination linked TRBV6-5 to TRBJ1-6, with the D segment identity uncertain. The source of this sequence is a woman aged 40 to 50 who had been exposed to COVID-19. The CDR3: CASSQRGVSPLHF. The DNA is as follows: TGTGCCAGCAGTCAACGAGGTGTTTCACCCCTCCACTTT.